A selection of T cell receptor beta chains follows, all from one sample in a study of blood T cell repertoires in COVID-19. The data were produced by immunoSEQ multiplex PCR, yet TCRdb's version contains in-frame clones alone and is incomplete. The sample includes roughly 250,000 clones, around nine tenths of them seen just once. The specimen sequenced was peripheral blood. The source is a man aged 40-55 years who had recovered from COVID-19. CDR3s include the opening cysteine and the closing phenylalanine or tryptophan. A D gene is named only where the DNA matches it firmly. Part of the rows lack a size; the others show once, few, many or a class for expanded clones.

d_call: -; clone_size: -; j_call: TRBJ2-5; v_call: TRBV15; cdr3_aa: CATSRDQRGSLETQYF; cdr3_nt: TGTGCCACCAGCAGAGATCAAAGGGGATCTTTGGAGACCCAGTACTTC
d_call: -; clone_size: -; j_call: TRBJ2-1; v_call: TRBV27; cdr3_aa: CASSLVSGYNEQFF; cdr3_nt: TGTGCCAGCAGTTTAGTTAGCGGTTACAATGAGCAGTTCTTC
d_call: TRBD2; clone_size: once; j_call: TRBJ2-3; v_call: TRBV6-2/TRBV6-3; cdr3_aa: CASSSIGGAGTQYF; cdr3_nt: TGTGCCAGCAGTTCGATCGGGGGGGCCGGTACGCAGTATTTT
d_call: -; clone_size: -; j_call: TRBJ1-2; v_call: TRBV6-2/TRBV6-3; cdr3_aa: CASSDRRMGGIGYTF; cdr3_nt: TGTGCCAGCAGCGACAGGCGCATGGGAGGGATCGGCTACACCTTC
d_call: TRBD2; clone_size: -; j_call: TRBJ2-1; v_call: TRBV7-2; cdr3_aa: CASSTNPGLAGGEQFF; cdr3_nt: TGTGCCAGCAGCACTAATCCGGGACTAGCGGGCGGTGAGCAGTTCTTC
d_call: TRBD1; clone_size: -; j_call: TRBJ1-1; v_call: TRBV2; cdr3_aa: CASRAGGPAFF; cdr3_nt: TGTGCCAGCAGGGCAGGGGGCCCGGCTTTCTTT
d_call: TRBD1; clone_size: -; j_call: TRBJ2-3; v_call: TRBV6-2/TRBV6-3; cdr3_aa: CASSFAGGTQYF; cdr3_nt: TGTGCCAGCAGTTTTGCAGGGGGCACGCAGTATTTT
d_call: TRBD2; clone_size: -; j_call: TRBJ2-5; v_call: TRBV5-1; cdr3_aa: CASTYGLAGGETQYF; cdr3_nt: TGCGCCAGCACCTACGGACTAGCGGGGGGAGAGACCCAGTACTTC
d_call: -; clone_size: -; j_call: TRBJ2-3; v_call: TRBV27; cdr3_aa: CASSTRGGSTDTQYF; cdr3_nt: TGTGCCAGCAGTACCCGAGGCGGCAGCACAGATACGCAGTATTTT
d_call: TRBD2; clone_size: -; j_call: TRBJ2-7; v_call: TRBV19; cdr3_aa: CASSMVLAGVVEQYF; cdr3_nt: TGTGCCAGTAGTATGGTGCTAGCGGGAGTGGTCGAGCAGTACTTC
d_call: TRBD1; clone_size: -; j_call: TRBJ1-1; v_call: TRBV27; cdr3_aa: CASSLRKTGVTEAFF; cdr3_nt: TGTGCCAGCAGTTTACGAAAAACAGGGGTCACTGAAGCTTTCTTT
d_call: -; clone_size: -; j_call: TRBJ2-7; v_call: TRBV18; cdr3_aa: CASSPLGPYEQYF; cdr3_nt: TGTGCCAGCTCACCACTCGGTCCCTACGAGCAGTACTTC
d_call: -; clone_size: -; j_call: TRBJ1-1; v_call: TRBV27; cdr3_aa: CASSFPGGTEAFF; cdr3_nt: TGTGCCAGCAGTTTCCCGGGGGGGACTGAAGCTTTCTTT
d_call: -; clone_size: -; j_call: TRBJ2-7; v_call: TRBV10-1; cdr3_aa: CASSEERARYEQYF; cdr3_nt: TGCGCCAGCAGTGAGGAGCGGGCCCGCTACGAGCAGTACTTC
d_call: TRBD1; clone_size: -; j_call: TRBJ1-2; v_call: TRBV12-3/TRBV12-4; cdr3_aa: CASSGQGSYGYTF; cdr3_nt: TGTGCCAGCAGTGGACAGGGTAGCTATGGCTACACCTTC
d_call: TRBD2; clone_size: -; j_call: TRBJ2-1; v_call: TRBV7-2; cdr3_aa: CASSLSGLAGGYDEQFF; cdr3_nt: TGTGCCAGCAGCTTATCGGGACTAGCGGGGGGGTACGATGAGCAGTTCTTC